The 14 T cell receptor beta chains reported below all come from one sample, sequenced in a study of cytomegalovirus exposure and HLA in healthy donors. The PCR employed 60 Vbeta primers together with 13 Jbeta primers. Sequenced by immunoSEQ multiplex PCR; TCRdb stores in-frame clones only, minus some. The table lists about 100,000 clones, 74% of them singletons, with 2% to 3% in the top ten. Sequenced material: PBMCs. These receptors originate from a man aged 50-59 years in good health and CMV-seropositive.

V is TRBV15 and J is TRBJ1-2; D might be TRBD1 (6 bases). Germline-derived CDR1 and CDR2 are LNHNV and YYDKDF (reference sequence). The CDR3 spans 16 residues. V was clipped by 0 bases and J by 7 bases, with 18 bases between them. The CDR3 DNA sequence: TGTGCCACCAGCAGAGATTCTTTGACAGGTTCCTCTGGCTACACCTTC. This translates into CATSRDSLTGSSGYTF.

This clone was counted only a few times. The J gene is TRBJ2-1, the V gene TRBV5-4; a weak D match, TRBD2 (6 bases). Germline loops: CDR1 SGHNT, CDR2 YYREEE (reference sequence). V was trimmed by 3 bases and J by 5 bases, leaving 21 bases between them. The CDR3 extends over 17 amino acids. The CDR3 loop is CASSWGVWSGLDNEQFF. Written as DNA, the CDR3 is TGTGCCAGCAGCTGGGGGGTGTGGAGCGGGCTCGACAATGAGCAGTTCTTC.

This sequence joins TRBV5-1 and TRBJ2-1; TRBD2 matches at 11 bases. Germline assignment: CDR1 SGHRS and CDR2 YFSETQ. CDR3 size: 15 residues. J gave up 8 bases and V 5 bases, and 9 bases lay outside the gene matches. CDR3 amino acids: CASRLAGGIGDEQFF. In DNA, the CDR3 is TGCGCCAGCAGATTAGCGGGAGGGATCGGGGATGAGCAGTTCTTC.

This clone was detected only once. V usage is TRBV27 and J usage is TRBJ2-1, with 12 bases identical to TRBD2. Germline CDR1 reads MNHEY; CDR2 reads SMNVEV (reference sequence). Trimming at V came to 5 bases and at J to 2 bases, leaving 13 bases not matched to a gene. CDR3 length: 19 residues. The CDR3 DNA follows: TGTGCCAGCAGTCACCCCGGGACTAGCGGGCCCAGCGCCTACAATGAGCAGTTCTTC. It codes for CASSHPGTSGPSAYNEQFF.

The chain employs TRBV4-1 and TRBJ1-2, with 7 bases lining up with TRBD1. Germline-derived CDR1 and CDR2 are MGHRA and YSYEKL. The CDR3 loop spans 16 amino acids. V gave up 2 bases and J gave up 2 bases; unmatched junction bases: 8. CDR3 sequence (DNA): TGCGCCAGCAGCCAACACTGGGACAGCGAGAACTATGGCTACACCTTC. It translates to CASSQHWDSENYGYTF.

This chain connects TRBV9 to TRBJ2-3; 8 bases are a match to TRBD1. The CDR3 totals 14 residues. The trim removed 5 bases at V and 4 bases at J, leaving 6 bases unmatched. The V gene's germline CDR1 is SGDLS and CDR2 YYNGEE. CDR3 region: CASSEGQGPDTQYF. CDR3 nucleotides: TGTGCCAGCAGTGAAGGACAGGGACCAGATACGCAGTATTTT.

The chain carries TRBV2 and TRBJ2-7, with a weak D call TRBD2 (5 bases). CDR1 SNHLY and CDR2 FYNNEI come from the germline V gene. The CDR3 is made up of 13 amino acids. Trimming removed 2 bases at V and 2 bases at J, with 7 bases between. Here the CDR3 reads CASSEWRTYEQYF. CDR3 sequence (DNA): TGTGCCAGCAGTGAATGGAGGACCTACGAGCAGTACTTC.

V and J are TRBV11-2 and TRBJ1-2; 7 bases are a match to TRBD1. This CDR3 comprises 13 residues. CDR1 SGHAT and CDR2 FQNNGV come from the germline V gene. Unmatched junction bases numbered 6, after V lost 5 bases and J lost 6 bases. The CDR3 region has the DNA TGTGCCAGCAGCCCCGGGACAGATCATGGCTACACCTTC. Translated, it gives CASSPGTDHGYTF.

The V gene is TRBV2, the J gene TRBJ2-1, with 12 bases that match TRBD2. The germline CDR1 and CDR2 sequences are SNHLY and FYNNEI. This CDR3 has 16 amino acids. The J segment lost 10 bases and the V segment lost 6 bases, leaving 13 bases of the junction unmatched. The CDR3 nucleotides are TGTGCCAGCAGGACAAGACTAGCGGGAGAATCGGGAGAGCAGTTCTTC. This sequence encodes CASRTRLAGESGEQFF. Looking up the rest from reference TRBV2 and TRBJ2-1 gives the full variable domain: EPEVTQTPSHQVTQMGQEVILRCVPISNHLYFYWYRQILGQKVEFLVSFYNNEISEKSEIFDDQFSVERPDGSNFTLKIRSTKLEDSAMYFCASRTRLAGESGEQFFGPGTRLTVL.

V usage is TRBV5-8 and J usage is TRBJ2-7, with 7 bases aligning to TRBD1. Losses at the gene ends were 5 bases for V and 7 bases for J; bases not matched to a gene: 24. The CDR3 spans 18 residues. CDR1 is SGHTS, CDR2 YDEGEE, per germline. The CDR3 sequence is CASSHDRATLRGLGEQYF. The CDR3 DNA reads as TGTGCCAGCAGTCACGACAGGGCGACACTTCGAGGCTTAGGGGAGCAGTACTTC.

The sample holds a few counts of this clone. Mismatch with germline at one junction end may stem from a read error. V gene TRBV6-1 combines with J gene TRBJ2-6; D possibly corresponds to TRBD1 (5 bases). The length of the CDR3 is 15 residues. Per the germline V gene, CDR1 is MNHNS and CDR2 is SASEGT. The chain's CDR3 is CASVQFSSGANGLTF. The CDR3 DNA reads TGTGCCAGCGTTCAATTTAGCTCTGGGGCCAACGGCCTGACTTTC.

The rearrangement uses TRBV5-1 and TRBJ2-5; 7 bases match TRBD1. V shed 4 bases, J shed 4 bases, and the junction held 7 bases outside the gene matches. The germline gives CDR1 SGHRS, CDR2 YFSETQ. The CDR3 runs to 14 residues. The CDR3 DNA reads TGCGCCAGCAGCACTATAGGGGGCAGAGAGACCCAGTACTTC. Its protein is CASSTIGGRETQYF.

The chain joins TRBV4-1 to TRBJ1-4; TRBD1 agrees at 7 bases. V gave up 0 bases and J gave up 2 bases; unmatched junction bases: 3. The CDR3 contains 16 residues. Germline CDR1 reads MGHRA; CDR2 reads YSYEKL. Here the CDR3 reads CASSQDLGGTNEKLFF. CDR3 sequence (DNA): TGCGCCAGCAGCCAAGATTTAGGGGGCACTAATGAAAAACTGTTTTTT.

The V call is TRBV25-1, the J call TRBJ1-3, with 7 bases aligning to TRBD1. Trimming cost V 6 bases and J 8 bases; bases outside gene matches: 10. This CDR3 is 14 amino acids long. From germline, CDR1 is MGHDK and CDR2 SYGVNS. The CDR3: CASRRQGNWDTIYF. The CDR3 DNA reads as TGTGCCAGCAGACGACAGGGAAACTGGGACACCATATATTTT.